The present TCR beta chain was sequenced within a study of CD8+ T cells in alopecia areata. Study-level information: Each day, treated patients took oral tofacitinib twice, at 5 to 10 mg per dose. The SALT score measured affected scalp surface percentage in treated patients.

cDNA reverse transcribed from extracted RNA served as the sequencing template. The table came from immunoSEQ multiplex PCR; TCRdb's copy has only in-frame clones and leaves some out. Of about 92,000 clones listed, roughly two fifths are singletons. Treatment here: oral pan-JAK inhibitor, 5-10 mg twice daily. Collection of lesional scalp punch biopsies and peripheral blood was performed in alopecia areata patients. This clone was seen just once. Its antigen is not known. Study observations and caveats: Greater clonality was observed in lesional scalp samples, especially alopecia totalis/universalis, versus normal scalp.

The V end lost 3 bases, the J end lost 2 bases, and 9 bases lay between the germline ends. Germline V CDR1 and CDR2: KGHSH, LQKENI. The CDR3 loop spans 14 amino acids. The chain employs TRBV18 and TRBJ2-3; D unresolved. The clonotype was recovered from a human donor with alopecia areata. Sequenced here: CD8+ T cells sorted from blood, sampled at week 24, from a patient treated with tofacitinib. In DNA, the CDR3 is TGTGCCAGCTCACCGGGCCGACACACAGATACGCAGTATTTT. This translates into CASSPGRHTDTQYF. Together with reference TRBV18 and TRBJ2-3, the CDR3 gives the full variable domain: NAGVMQNPRHLVRRRGQEARLRCSPMKGHSHVYWYRQLPEEGLKFMVYLQKENIIDESGMPKERFSAEFPKEGPSILRIQQVVRGDSAAYFCASSPGRHTDTQYFGPGTRLTVL.